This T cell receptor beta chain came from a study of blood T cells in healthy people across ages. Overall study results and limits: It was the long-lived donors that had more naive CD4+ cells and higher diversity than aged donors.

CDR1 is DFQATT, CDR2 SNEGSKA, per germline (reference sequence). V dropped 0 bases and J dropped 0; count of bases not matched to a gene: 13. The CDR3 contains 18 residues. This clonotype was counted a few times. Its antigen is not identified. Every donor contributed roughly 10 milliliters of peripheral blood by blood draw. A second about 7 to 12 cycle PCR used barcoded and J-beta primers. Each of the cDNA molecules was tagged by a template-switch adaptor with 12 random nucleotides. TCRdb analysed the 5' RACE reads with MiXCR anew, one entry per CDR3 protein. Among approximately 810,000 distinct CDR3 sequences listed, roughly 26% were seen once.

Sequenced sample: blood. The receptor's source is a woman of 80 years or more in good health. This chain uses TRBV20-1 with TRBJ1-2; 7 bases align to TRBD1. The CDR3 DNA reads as TGCAGTGCTAGAGATCATGGGTCCCCTGGGACAGCTAACTATGGCTACACCTTC. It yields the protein CSARDHGSPGTANYGYTF.